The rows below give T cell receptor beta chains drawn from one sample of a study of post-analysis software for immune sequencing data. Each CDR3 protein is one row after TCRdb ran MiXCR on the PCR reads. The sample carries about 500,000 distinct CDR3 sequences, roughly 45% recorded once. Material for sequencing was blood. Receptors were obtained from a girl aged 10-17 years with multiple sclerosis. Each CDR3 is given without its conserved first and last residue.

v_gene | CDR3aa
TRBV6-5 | ASRYGSSTDTQY
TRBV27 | ASRPRDLMYTGELF
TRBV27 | ANSIGQGPIYEQY
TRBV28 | ASSGRAADEQF
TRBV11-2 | ASSLRPGTSNYNEQF
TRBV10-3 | AISGGMLETQY
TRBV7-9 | ASSRPDYHTDTQY
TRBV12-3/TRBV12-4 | ASSFGDRVNTEAF
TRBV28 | ASSTASFAQETQY
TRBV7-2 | ASSFQILVYNEQF
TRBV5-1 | ASSLTQATNEKLF
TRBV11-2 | ASSLEGLAEYNEQF
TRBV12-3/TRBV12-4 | ASTKTAYYEQY
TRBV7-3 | ASSLQTSGAGELF
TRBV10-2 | ASSSLGSTEAF
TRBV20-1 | SARDQGGGYEQY
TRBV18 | ASSPLRKDSYEQY
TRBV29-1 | SVHPQTWDEQF
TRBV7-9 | ASSSRGQPQH
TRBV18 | ASSPPAYPYEQY
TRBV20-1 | SARDKPGHPGGSGANVLT
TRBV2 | ASSETQGSYEQY
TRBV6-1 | ASSIRTDPDAEQY
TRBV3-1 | ASSPTVLAGEQY
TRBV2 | ASRVTGNQNIQY
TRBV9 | ASSVEAGGILSDTQY
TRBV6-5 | ASSPATDTQY
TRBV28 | ASRLSEPYNEQF
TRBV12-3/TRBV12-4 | ASSLGEQGGSYEQY
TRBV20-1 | SARDRGREF
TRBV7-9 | ASSPPRGSGGGYEQY
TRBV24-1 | TTSEPASGPEYNEQF
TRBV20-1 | SARGSRQARGSGANVLT
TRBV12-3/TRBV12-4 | ASSSGTTAEAF
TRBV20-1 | SAGSRRVRDTQY
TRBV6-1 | ASTGFRGFDEQY
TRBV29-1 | SVPGNEQF
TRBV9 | ASSGVGGDTQY
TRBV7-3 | ASSLSGRETQY
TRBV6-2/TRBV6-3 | ASKTSGVRDEQY
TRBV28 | ASSIDRGEETQY
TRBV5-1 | ASSLVTTPRDEQF
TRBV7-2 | ASTPRAREDLY
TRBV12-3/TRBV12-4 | ASILRTGDYNEQF
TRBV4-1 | ASSPTPRAGTDTQY
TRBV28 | ASSSPSTLQNEKLF
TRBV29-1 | SVEAVGRPYEQY
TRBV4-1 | ASRQGIRDTFTGELF
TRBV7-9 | ASSTRGYSSYNEQF
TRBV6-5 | ASSYGGNYEQY
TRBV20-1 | SAPSMESGSYEQY
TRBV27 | ASSLGGRGTYEQY
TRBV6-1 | ASRTSGSNEQY
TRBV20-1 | SANSDSANTDTQY
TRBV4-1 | ASSQEGSDTEAF